Shown below are 14 T cell receptor beta chains from a single sample sequenced in a study of blood T cell repertoires in COVID-19. Produced via immunoSEQ multiplex PCR; TCRdb's table is partial and in-frame only. This sample yields some 100,000 clones, of which about 86% are seen a single time; roughly 2.6% belongs to the top ten. Sequencing was carried out using PBMCs or T cells enriched from blood (not recorded which). The receptors derive from a woman in her forties or fifties who had recovered from COVID-19.

The chain is built from TRBV27 and TRBJ2-7; 9 bases align to TRBD2. Germline V gives CDR1 MNHEY, CDR2 SMNVEV (reference sequence). The CDR3 has 15 residues. J lost 7 bases, V lost 4 bases, and 11 bases had no gene match. The CDR3 nucleotides read TGTGCCAGCAGTTCGTCCGGCGGGAGGGCCTGGGAGCAGTACTTC. Protein: CASSSSGGRAWEQYF.

The chain uses TRBV2 and TRBJ2-5; TRBD1 matches 9 bases. The germline CDR1 and CDR2 sequences are SNHLY and FYNNEI. The V and J ends lost 7 bases and 5 bases, in that order; junction bases with no gene match: 5. This CDR3 comprises 13 residues. The CDR3 here is CASKQGAVETQYF. CDR3 coding DNA: TGTGCCAGCAAACAGGGGGCCGTGGAGACCCAGTACTTC.

The chain couples TRBV2 to TRBJ1-2; no clear D. The ends were cut back, 5 bases at V and 5 bases at J, with 9 bases in the middle. The CDR3 totals 12 residues. Looked up from germline, CDR1 is SNHLY and CDR2 is FYNNEI. In DNA, the CDR3 is TGTGCCAGCAGTACGACTGCGTATGGCTACACCTTC. This encodes CASSTTAYGYTF.

The chain employs TRBV28 and TRBJ2-5; 9 bases line up with TRBD1. Germline V gene data show CDR1 as MDHEN and CDR2 as SYDVKM. This CDR3 region has 15 residues. V shed 4 bases and J 1 base; nucleotides not matched to a gene: 4. The chain's CDR3 is CASSSGTGFQETQYF. The CDR3 DNA sequence: TGTGCCAGCAGTTCCGGGACAGGGTTCCAAGAGACCCAGTACTTC.

The genes are TRBV5-5 and TRBJ2-1; 7 bases are a match to TRBD2. CDR1 SGHKS and CDR2 YYEKEE come from the germline V gene (reference sequence). The CDR3 is 13 residues long. V lost 1 base to trimming and J lost 13 bases; unmatched junction nucleotides: 8. For the CDR3, the DNA is TGTGCCAGCAGCTTGTCTTGGGGAGGGGCACAGTTCTTC. It codes for CASSLSWGGAQFF. The full variable domain, its missing parts supplied by reference TRBV5-5 and TRBJ2-1, is DAGVTQSPTHLIKTRGQQVTLRCSPISGHKSVSWYQQVLGQGPQFIFQYYEKEERGRGNFPDRFSARQFPNYSSELNVNALLLGDSALYLCASSLSWGGAQFFGPGTRLTVL.

The chain joins TRBV5-6 to TRBJ2-5; D gene uncertain. Germline CDR1 is SGHDT and CDR2 is YYEEEE. The CDR3 length is 17 residues. V shed 1 base and J shed 4 bases, with 20 bases lying between them. The CDR3 DNA sequence: TGTGCCAGCAGCTTGCTCCCGGTGGCGGAGAGCCTAGAGACCCAGTACTTC. This codes for CASSLLPVAESLETQYF. Full variable domain (rest looked up from reference TRBV5-6 and TRBJ2-5): DAGVTQSPTHLIKTRGQQVTLRCSPKSGHDTVSWYQQALGQGPQFIFQYYEEEERQRGNFPDRFSGHQFPNYSSELNVNALLLGDSALYLCASSLLPVAESLETQYFGPGTRLLVL.

The rearrangement joins TRBV15 to TRBJ2-1; D remains unclear. Germline V lookup: CDR1 LNHNV, CDR2 YYDKDF (reference sequence). The CDR3 runs to 17 residues. Trimming took off 0 bases at V and 0 bases at J, with 12 bases between the two ends. CDR3 in DNA: TGTGCCACCAGCAGAGATAGAGGTCCGAGCTCCTACAATGAGCAGTTCTTC. Residues: CATSRDRGPSSYNEQFF.

The chain has TRBV25-1 and TRBJ1-3; 7 positions match TRBD1. The germline gives CDR1 MGHDK, CDR2 SYGVNS. The CDR3 is made up of 17 amino acids. V lost 2 bases and J lost 0; bases outside the gene matches: 7. Here the CDR3 DNA reads TGTGCCAGCAGTGAAAGCCACAGGGGTGCCTCTGGAAACACCATATATTTT. Residues: CASSESHRGASGNTIYF.

V and J are TRBV16 and TRBJ1-1; 9 bases are shared with TRBD1. Germline V lookup: CDR1 KGHSY, CDR2 FQNENV. The CDR3 contains 16 residues. Germline trimming cut 4 bases from V and 0 bases from J; bases unmatched to any gene: 6. CDR3 DNA: TGTGCCAGCAGCCCCGGGACAGGGTACATGAACACTGAAGCTTTCTTT. This encodes CASSPGTGYMNTEAFF. Filled out from reference TRBV16 and TRBJ1-1, the complete variable domain reads GEEVAQTPKHLVRGEGQKAKLYCAPIKGHSYVFWYQQVLKNEFKFLISFQNENVFDETGMPKERFSAKCLPNSPCSLEIQATKLEDSAVYFCASSPGTGYMNTEAFFGQGTRLTVV.

This chain links TRBV27 with TRBJ2-2; D not resolved. This CDR3 contains 15 residues. V gave up 0 bases and J gave up 4 bases, with 9 bases separating them. The germline CDR1 and CDR2 sequences are MNHEY and SMNVEV (reference sequence). The CDR3 spells CASSLSSYGTGELFF. CDR3 DNA sequence: TGTGCCAGCAGTTTATCGAGTTACGGCACCGGGGAGCTGTTTTTT.

In its sample, this clone was seen once. V and J are TRBV11-2 and TRBJ2-3, with 7 bases fitting TRBD1. Germline V gene lookup returns CDR1 SGHAT and CDR2 FQNNGV. This CDR3 has 15 amino acids. The J segment lost 1 base and the V segment lost 3 bases, leaving 4 bases of the junction unmatched. CDR3 sequence: CASSLGQLGTDTQYF. For the CDR3, the DNA is TGTGCCAGCAGCTTGGGACAGTTGGGCACAGATACGCAGTATTTT.

The chain joins TRBV7-3 to TRBJ2-1; 7 bases are a match to TRBD2. Per the germline V gene, CDR1 is SGHTA and CDR2 is FQGTGA. The trim removed 3 bases at V and 0 bases at J, leaving 2 bases unmatched. CDR3 size: 15 residues. DNA for the CDR3: TGTGCCAGCAGCTTCGCTAGCGGCTCCTACAATGAGCAGTTCTTC. It is translated as CASSFASGSYNEQFF.

This rearrangement joins TRBV30 to TRBJ1-2; D not resolved. CDR3 length: 15 residues. Trimming left V 0 bases short and J 4 bases short, with 15 bases between. Germline V gene sequence: CDR1 GTSNPN, CDR2 SVGIG (reference sequence). The CDR3: CAWSVPTVSRYGYTF. The CDR3 DNA follows: TGTGCCTGGAGTGTACCAACGGTTTCCCGCTATGGCTACACCTTC.

This clone has just a few counts. The rearrangement joins TRBV9 to TRBJ2-3; D might be TRBD2 (5 bases). The CDR3 runs to 16 residues. V was shortened by 0 bases and J by 1 base, with 12 bases between the two germline ends. Germline V CDR1 and CDR2: SGDLS, YYNGEE. Here the CDR3 reads CASSVVGGGRTDTQYF. The CDR3 bases are TGTGCCAGCAGCGTAGTAGGAGGCGGACGCACAGATACGCAGTATTTT.